Below, 14 T cell receptor beta chains from the same sample are listed, as sequenced in a study of control samples from healthy donors and cancer patients. Generated by immunoSEQ multiplex PCR, the TCRdb table keeps only in-frame clones and is missing some. The sample has approximately 120,000 clones, around 89% seen once. Sequenced material: blood. The source is a woman aged 45-65 years in good health.

The CDR3: CASSQDKALWGNEQFF. In DNA form, the CDR3 reads TGCGCCAGCAGCCAAGATAAGGCCCTTTGGGGCAATGAGCAGTTCTTC. The chain joins TRBV4-3 to TRBJ2-1; D is unresolved. Germline CDR1 LGHNA, CDR2 YSLEER. This CDR3 is 16 amino acids long. V was trimmed by 0 bases and J by 6 bases, leaving 15 bases between them.

The CDR3 here is CSSEVGGTEAFF. DNA of the CDR3: TGCAGCTCCGAGGTGGGGGGCACTGAAGCTTTCTTT. The V gene is TRBV29-1, the J gene TRBJ1-1; tentative D call: TRBD1 (5 bases). V was clipped by 8 bases and J by 4 bases, with 14 bases between them. This CDR3 has 12 amino acids. Germline assignment: CDR1 SQVTM and CDR2 ANQGSEA.

The chain couples TRBV29-1 to TRBJ1-2; D is ambiguous. Germline V gives CDR1 SQVTM, CDR2 ANQGSEA. Trimming removed 8 bases at V and 1 base at J, with 14 bases between. CDR3 size: 13 residues. The CDR3 spells CSSAENVNYGYTF. The CDR3 coding sequence is TGCAGCAGCGCAGAAAACGTTAACTATGGCTACACCTTC.

The CDR3 spells CASSEGGGYTF. CDR3 sequence (DNA): TGCGCCAGCAGCGAAGGTGGCGGCTACACCTTC. This chain links TRBV5-1 with TRBJ1-2; D call uncertain. The CDR3 has 11 residues. V was clipped by 4 bases and J by 8 bases, with 9 bases between them. Germline V gives CDR1 SGHRS, CDR2 YFSETQ.

This clone showed up just once. V is TRBV6-5 and J is TRBJ2-3; 13 nucleotides line up with TRBD2. J lost 1 base, V lost 6 bases, and 1 base had no gene match. This CDR3 comprises 15 residues. Germline CDR1 MNHEY, CDR2 SVGAGI. The CDR3 sequence: CASRGLAGGTDTQYF. CDR3 in DNA: TGTGCCAGCAGAGGACTAGCGGGAGGCACAGATACGCAGTATTTT.

As DNA, the CDR3 is TGTGCCAGCTCACCGAGGGCGGCCTACAATGAGCAGTTCTTC. Translated, it gives CASSPRAAYNEQFF. The J gene is TRBJ2-1, the V gene TRBV18, with a possible D match to TRBD2 (5 bases). From germline, CDR1 is KGHSH and CDR2 LQKENI. CDR3 length equals 14 residues. Trimming pared 3 bases from V and 2 bases from J, leaving 8 bases between.

On this clone itself: One base away lies a much larger clone, so this may be a sequencing read error. The gene calls are TRBV5-1 and TRBJ1-6; 9 nucleotides match TRBD1. The CDR3 loop spans 16 amino acids. Germline V gene sequence: CDR1 SGHRS, CDR2 YFSETQ. This CDR3 is CASRQTPGQGNSPFHF. CDR3 sequence (DNA): TGCGCCAGCAGACAAACCCCGGGACAGGGAAATTCACCCTTCCACTTT.

The rearrangement uses TRBV5-4 and TRBJ1-2; D ambiguous. Germline V CDR1 and CDR2: SGHNT, YYREEE (reference sequence). The CDR3 contains 15 residues. The V end was cut by 2 bases, the J end by 2 bases, with 13 bases between. For the CDR3, the DNA is TGTGCCAGCAGCTTATTGAACAGAAGGAACTATGGCTACACCTTC. It encodes CASSLLNRRNYGYTF. Full variable domain (outside the CDR3, taken from reference TRBV5-4 and TRBJ1-2): ETGVTQSPTHLIKTRGQQVTLRCSSQSGHNTVSWYQQALGQGPQFIFQYYREEENGRGNFPPRFSGLQFPNYSSELNVNALELDDSALYLCASSLLNRRNYGYTFGSGTRLTVV.

This clone was detected only once. The rearrangement uses TRBV27 and TRBJ1-4, with 8 bases aligning to TRBD1. Per germline, CDR1 MNHEY and CDR2 SMNVEV (reference sequence). J gave up 3 bases and V 6 bases, and 15 bases lay outside the gene matches. CDR3 length equals 18 residues. The CDR3 sequence: CASRDHRQGTISNEKLFF. The CDR3 nucleotides are TGTGCCAGCAGAGACCACCGACAGGGGACTATTTCTAATGAAAAACTGTTTTTT. The variable domain in full, with the rest retrieved from reference TRBV27 and TRBJ1-4, is EAQVTQNPRYLITVTGKKLTVTCSQNMNHEYMSWYRQDPGLGLRQIYYSMNVEVTDKGDVPEGYKVSRKEKRNFPLILESPSPNQTSLYFCASRDHRQGTISNEKLFFGSGTQLSVL.

The V and J genes are TRBV9 and TRBJ2-3, with D perhaps matching TRBD2 (5 bases). The CDR3 contains 15 residues. From germline, CDR1 is SGDLS and CDR2 YYNGEE. V lost 3 bases to trimming and J lost 2 bases, with 13 bases between them. The CDR3, as DNA: TGTGCCAGCAGCGGTGCTAGCAGCCTCACAGATACGCAGTATTTT. Amino acid sequence: CASSGASSLTDTQYF. The entire variable domain, with the rest obtained from reference TRBV9 and TRBJ2-3, is as follows: DSGVTQTPKHLITATGQRVTLRCSPRSGDLSVYWYQQSLDQGLQFLIQYYNGEERAKGNILERFSAQQFPDLHSELNLSSLELGDSALYFCASSGASSLTDTQYFGPGTRLTVL.

The gene calls are TRBV2 and TRBJ1-5; tentative D call: TRBD1 (5 bases). Germline CDR1 SNHLY, CDR2 FYNNEI. This CDR3 is 15 amino acids long. With 1 base removed from V and 4 bases from J, the gap between germline ends came to 11 bases. The CDR3 DNA reads as TGTGCCAGCAGTGAAGGGGGCCCTAGGAATCAGCCCCAGCATTTT. It specifies CASSEGGPRNQPQHF.

This sequence joins TRBV28 and TRBJ2-3; 8 nucleotides match TRBD2. The V segment lost 3 bases and the J segment 1 base; nucleotides outside the gene matches: 6. Germline loops: CDR1 MDHEN, CDR2 SYDVKM. This CDR3 has 16 residues. The CDR3: CASSLSGGGGTDTQYF. In nucleotides, the CDR3 is TGTGCCAGCAGTTTGTCGGGGGGGGGCGGCACAGATACGCAGTATTTT.

This clone was recorded a few times. The chain has TRBV10-1 and TRBJ2-3, with a weak D call TRBD2 (6 bases). The CDR3 covers 15 residues. The V gene's germline CDR1 is WNHNN and CDR2 SYGVQD (reference sequence). The V and J ends lost 3 bases and 1 base respectively, with 11 bases between them. This CDR3 reads CASSDGGEGTDTQYF. The CDR3 nucleotides are TGCGCCAGCAGTGATGGCGGGGAGGGCACAGATACGCAGTATTTT.

CDR3 sequence reads: CASSYGVWEIQETQYF. CDR3 bases: TGTGCCAGCAGTTACGGGGTTTGGGAGATCCAAGAGACCCAGTACTTC. V is TRBV6-2 or TRBV6-3 and J is TRBJ2-5, with D maybe TRBD2 (5 bases). The CDR3 is 16 residues long. The germline V and J ends were trimmed by 2 bases and 1 base, with 14 bases remaining between them. Germline V gives CDR1 MNHEY, CDR2 SVGEGT.